These 31 T cell receptor beta chains share one sample of origin, sequenced in a study of blood T cell repertoires in COVID-19. Clones were sequenced by immunoSEQ multiplex PCR, and TCRdb holds only the in-frame ones, with some missing. Of 300,000 to 400,000 clones listed, around nine tenths are singletons. The sample was peripheral blood. The source is a woman aged 70-85 years with COVID-19, enrolled during active disease.

There are a few counts of this clone. This sequence joins TRBV19 and TRBJ2-6; perhaps TRBD1 as D (5 bases). V dropped 1 base and J dropped 10 bases, with 14 bases sitting between them. Germline assignment: CDR1 LNHDA and CDR2 SQIVND (reference sequence). The CDR3 runs to 15 residues. The DNA for the CDR3 is TGTGCCAGTAGTATAGTCCCCAGGGCGAATAACGTCCTGACTTTC. The encoded protein is CASSIVPRANNVLTF.

CDR3 nucleotides: TGTGCCAGCAGCCGATCTTCAGGGTTGGTCGGGGAGCTGTTTTTT. Translated, it gives CASSRSSGLVGELFF. The chain is built from TRBV14 and TRBJ2-2; possible D gene TRBD1, 5 bases. This CDR3 spans 15 amino acids. From germline, CDR1 is SGHDN and CDR2 FVKESK. With 4 bases removed from V and 7 bases from J, the gap between germline ends came to 16 bases.

The gene calls are TRBV5-1 and TRBJ2-7, with TRBD2 identical over 9 bases. Germline CDR1 and CDR2: SGHRS and YFSETQ. The V segment lost 1 base and the J segment 3 bases; nucleotides outside the gene matches: 5. The CDR3 extends over 15 amino acids. In nucleotides, the CDR3 is TGCGCCAGCAGCTTGATGGCGGGGGGGGTCTACGAGCAGTACTTC. This sequence encodes CASSLMAGGVYEQYF.

This clone was observed a single time. J is TRBJ1-2 and V is TRBV6-2 or TRBV6-3, with TRBD1 identical over 10 bases. V shed 6 bases, J shed 2 bases, and the junction held 9 bases outside the gene matches. Germline V gene data show CDR1 as MNHEY and CDR2 as SVGEGT. The CDR3 loop spans 16 amino acids. The CDR3 reads CASSRDRGRENYGYTF. CDR3 DNA: TGTGCCAGCAGCCGAGACAGGGGGCGCGAGAACTATGGCTACACCTTC.

This chain links TRBV29-1 with TRBJ1-2, with 8 bases matching TRBD1. The CDR3 extends over 14 amino acids. Germline V lookup: CDR1 SQVTM, CDR2 ANQGSEA. The V and J ends lost 2 bases and 7 bases, in that order; junction bases with no gene match: 9. CDR3 amino acids: CSVETRDRSLGYTF. DNA of the CDR3: TGCAGCGTTGAAACCCGGGACAGGAGTCTTGGCTACACCTTC.

The rearrangement links TRBV4-3 to TRBJ1-4; weak D call: TRBD1 (5 bases). This CDR3 spans 15 amino acids. The V end was cut by 2 bases, the J end by 8 bases, with 15 bases between. CDR1 and CDR2 (germline): LGHNA, YSLEER. This CDR3 reads CASSQLGTLGEKLFF. For the CDR3, the DNA is TGCGCCAGCAGCCAACTCGGGACTTTGGGCGAAAAACTGTTTTTT.

The chain has TRBV19 and TRBJ2-5; TRBD2 matches 7 bases. The CDR3 has 13 amino acids. The V gene's germline CDR1 is LNHDA and CDR2 SQIVND (reference sequence). Trimming took 6 bases from V and 0 from J; bases not matched to a gene: 1. DNA for the CDR3: TGTGCCAGTAGCACTAGCGACCAAGAGACCCAGTACTTC. Protein sequence: CASSTSDQETQYF.

The chain combines TRBV2 with TRBJ1-1, with unresolved D. The CDR3 loop spans 15 amino acids. Germline CDR1 SNHLY, CDR2 FYNNEI. V lost 6 bases, J lost 0 bases, and 14 bases lay in between. CDR3 bases: TGTGCCAGCAGCCCCAGCAGGCTCCTGAACACTGAAGCTTTCTTT. It translates to CASSPSRLLNTEAFF.

This chain joins TRBV3-1 (or the pseudogene TRBV3-2) and TRBJ1-1; D is possibly TRBD1 (6 bases). V was cut by 3 bases and J by 8 bases, with 16 bases left in between. Per germline, CDR1 LGHDT and CDR2 YNNKEL (reference sequence). The CDR3 contains 14 residues. CDR3 sequence reads: CASSHRGGRVEAFF. CDR3 bases: TGTGCCAGCAGCCATAGGGGGGGGCGCGTAGAAGCTTTCTTT.

This clone was detected only once. The CDR3 here is CASSFPLSTGELFF. DNA of the CDR3: TGTGCCAGCAGTTTTCCACTTAGCACCGGGGAGCTGTTTTTT. This sequence joins TRBV28 and TRBJ2-2; D remains ambiguous. The CDR3 contains 14 residues. Germline CDR1 and CDR2: MDHEN and SYDVKM. Deletions cut 3 bases from V and 4 bases from J, with 9 bases between.

The chain combines TRBV7-8 with TRBJ2-5; perhaps TRBD1 as D (6 bases). CDR1 is SGHVS and CDR2 is FQNEAQ in the germline V gene. This CDR3 is built from 14 residues. Trimming took off 1 base at V and 5 bases at J, with 11 bases between the two ends. As DNA, the CDR3 is TGTGCCAGCAGCTTAGACAGGGCGAGGGAGACCCAGTACTTC. Translated: CASSLDRARETQYF.

CDR3 coding DNA: TGTGCCAGAAGCATAGGAAGCGACTATGGCTACACCTTC. This translates into CARSIGSDYGYTF. The chain links TRBV5-3 to TRBJ1-2, with D unresolved. TRBV5-3 carries the ORF label, with uncertain function. The CDR3 length is 13 residues. The germline V and J ends were trimmed by 4 bases and 3 bases, with 10 bases remaining between them.

V gene TRBV30 combines with J gene TRBJ1-5, with 7 bases aligning to TRBD1. CDR3 length: 17 residues. Looked up from germline, CDR1 is GTSNPN and CDR2 is SVGIG (reference sequence). V was clipped by 0 bases and J by 5 bases; unmatched bases: 13. The CDR3 nucleotides read TGTGCCTGGAGTGTCCCTCTTAGACAGGGATTTTATCAGCCCCAGCATTTT. Its protein is CAWSVPLRQGFYQPQHF.

This clone was seen once. V gene TRBV2 combines with J gene TRBJ2-7, with TRBD1 matching 10 bases. Looked up from germline, CDR1 is SNHLY and CDR2 is FYNNEI. V was clipped by 8 bases and J by 4 bases; unmatched bases: 8. The length of the CDR3 is 14 residues. As DNA, the CDR3 is TGTGCCAGCTCCCAGACAGGGGGCCAATACGAGCAGTACTTC. It codes for CASSQTGGQYEQYF.

A few counts support this clone. The J gene is TRBJ2-7, the V gene TRBV5-6; 9 bases fit TRBD2. Trimming removed 0 bases from V and 5 bases from J; junction bases left unmatched: 9. The length of the CDR3 is 16 residues. Germline CDR1 and CDR2: SGHDT and YYEEEE. DNA of the CDR3: TGTGCCAGCAGCTTGGAGGGGGCTAGCGGGGACGACGAGCAGTACTTC. It is translated as CASSLEGASGDDEQYF.

The rearrangement joins TRBV7-8 to TRBJ2-7, with D perhaps TRBD2 (6 bases). This CDR3 is built from 18 residues. CDR1 is SGHVS and CDR2 is FQNEAQ in the germline V gene. The V gene lost 5 bases and the J gene lost 3 bases, with 26 bases spanning the gap. The CDR3 DNA sequence: TGTGCCAGCAGCCCGAGAACGAACGGAGGCGGGCGGGGCTACGAGCAGTACTTC. Protein sequence: CASSPRTNGGGRGYEQYF.

The chain employs TRBV5-1 and TRBJ2-3, with 11 bases that match TRBD2. The V segment lost 5 bases and the J segment 2 bases; nucleotides outside the gene matches: 10. The CDR3 loop spans 17 amino acids. Germline CDR1 is SGHRS and CDR2 is YFSETQ. The CDR3 spells CASSDSSGGPATDTQYF. The DNA for the CDR3 is TGCGCCAGCAGTGATTCTAGCGGGGGGCCGGCCACAGATACGCAGTATTTT.

V is TRBV5-4 and J is TRBJ2-7; weak D call: TRBD1 (5 bases). Germline V gives CDR1 SGHNT, CDR2 YYREEE (reference sequence). This CDR3 spans 14 amino acids. The V and J ends lost 10 bases and 4 bases respectively, with 21 bases between them. The CDR3, as DNA: TGTGCCTCCCAGGCAGGGCCGGAGCTATACGAGCAGTACTTC. This encodes CASQAGPELYEQYF.

The chain is built from TRBV18 and TRBJ1-2; TRBD1 matches at 9 bases. V lost 2 bases to trimming and J lost 7 bases; unmatched junction nucleotides: 5. This CDR3 has 14 amino acids. CDR1 and CDR2 from the germline V gene are KGHSH and LQKENI. For the CDR3, the DNA is TGTGCCAGCTCACCAACGGGACAGGGTTCTGGCTACACCTTC. Encoded protein: CASSPTGQGSGYTF.

V and J are TRBV2 and TRBJ1-1; D gene ambiguous. This CDR3 is built from 13 residues. Germline CDR1 and CDR2: SNHLY and FYNNEI. Deletions cut 1 base from V and 3 bases from J, with 6 bases between. The CDR3 DNA reads as TGTGCCAGCAGTGAAGTGCGGGACACTGAAGCTTTCTTT. Encoded protein: CASSEVRDTEAFF.

This clone was counted only a few times. The chain combines TRBV30 with TRBJ1-2; D unresolved. CDR3 length: 14 residues. The V end was cut by 1 base, the J end by 2 bases, with 11 bases between. The germline CDR1 and CDR2 sequences are GTSNPN and SVGIG (reference sequence). The CDR3 sequence: CAWSAQAANYGYTF. The CDR3 DNA follows: TGTGCCTGGAGTGCGCAGGCAGCAAACTATGGCTACACCTTC.

The rearrangement links TRBV6-6 to TRBJ2-3; D is uncertain. There are 15 residues in the CDR3. Trimming removed 0 bases from V and 5 bases from J, with 12 bases in between. CDR1 MNHNY and CDR2 SVGAGI come from the germline V gene (reference sequence). The CDR3 sequence: CASSYSRTERDTQYF. As DNA, the CDR3 is TGTGCCAGCAGTTACTCACGAACAGAGAGAGATACGCAGTATTTT.

The rearrangement uses TRBV7-9 and TRBJ2-1; 7 bases match TRBD1. V shed 4 bases, J shed 5 bases, and the junction held 8 bases outside the gene matches. This CDR3 has 15 amino acids. Per germline, CDR1 SEHNR and CDR2 FQNEAQ (reference sequence). CDR3 DNA: TGTGCCAGCAGCTCGGTATCAGGGGGAAACAATGAGCAGTTCTTC. It encodes CASSSVSGGNNEQFF.

The chain has TRBV30 and TRBJ1-1; 7 bases line up with TRBD1. Germline V gives CDR1 GTSNPN, CDR2 SVGIG (reference sequence). This CDR3 is 14 amino acids long. V was pared by 0 bases and J by 6 bases, with 7 bases of the junction left unmatched. CDR3 nucleotide sequence: TGTGCCTGGAGTGTACTTGGCAGGGGGGCTGAAGCTTTCTTT. Amino acid sequence: CAWSVLGRGAEAFF.

The rearrangement joins TRBV3-1 (or the pseudogene TRBV3-2) to TRBJ1-3; no clear D gene. Trimming pared 0 bases from V and 7 bases from J, leaving 4 bases between. In germline, CDR1 is LGHDT, CDR2 YNNKEL (reference sequence). CDR3 length: 12 residues. The CDR3 DNA follows: TGTGCCAGCAGCCAAGATCCTAACACCATATATTTT. Protein product: CASSQDPNTIYF.

This rearrangement joins TRBV27 to TRBJ1-2; unclear D gene. Germline values: CDR1 MNHEY, CDR2 SMNVEV (reference sequence). This CDR3 contains 12 residues. Trimming cost V 8 bases and J 6 bases, with 13 bases left between them. DNA of the CDR3: TGTGCCAGCCGCGAGGGTTTTCATGGCTACACCTTC. Its translation is CASREGFHGYTF.

The J gene is TRBJ2-3, the V gene TRBV5-1; TRBD2 matches at 10 bases. J gave up 2 bases and V 5 bases, and 11 bases lay outside the gene matches. Germline CDR1 SGHRS, CDR2 YFSETQ. The CDR3 contains 17 residues. The CDR3 nucleotides read TGCGCCAGCAGTTCTTTTCTGACTAGCGGGCTCACAGATACGCAGTATTTT. Translated: CASSSFLTSGLTDTQYF.

The chain joins TRBV7-2 to TRBJ2-1; D gene ambiguous. CDR3 size: 14 residues. V dropped 3 bases and J dropped 10 bases, with 16 bases sitting between them. Germline CDR1 and CDR2: SGHTA and FQGNSA. CDR3 bases: TGTGCCAGCAGCTTTCCAGCTTCACACAGAGAGCAGTTCTTC. It encodes CASSFPASHREQFF.

The J gene is TRBJ2-7, the V gene TRBV5-1; 10 bases line up with TRBD2. The CDR3 covers 15 residues. CDR1 is SGHRS, CDR2 YFSETQ, per germline. Trimming at V came to 4 bases and at J to 3 bases, leaving 7 bases not matched to a gene. The CDR3 sequence is CASSLTSGEYYEQYF. In DNA form, the CDR3 reads TGCGCCAGCAGCCTTACTAGCGGGGAGTACTACGAGCAGTACTTC.

This clone has just one count. Distinct nucleotide sequences in the sample also encode this CDR3. The chain employs TRBV19 and TRBJ2-3, with 14 bases matching TRBD2. The CDR3 has 16 residues. Unmatched junction bases numbered 6, after V lost 4 bases and J lost 6 bases. Germline V gives CDR1 LNHDA, CDR2 SQIVND (reference sequence). CDR3 coding DNA: TGTGCCAGTAGTACCCGACTAGCGGGGGGGCCGGATACGCAGTATTTT. It encodes CASSTRLAGGPDTQYF.

The V call is TRBV7-7, the J call TRBJ1-3, with D tentatively TRBD1 (6 bases). The CDR3 loop spans 17 amino acids. From germline, CDR1 is SSHAT and CDR2 FNYEAQ (reference sequence). V was pared by 0 bases and J by 3 bases, with 15 bases between. The CDR3 loop is CASSLAAITGSGNTIYF. CDR3 sequence (DNA): TGTGCCAGCAGCTTAGCGGCGATCACAGGGAGTGGAAACACCATATATTTT.